Listed here are 7 T cell receptor beta chains from one sample, sequenced in a study of blood T cell repertoires in COVID-19. This table comes from immunoSEQ multiplex PCR, and its TCRdb copy is limited to in-frame clones, with some not included. There are tens of thousands of clones in the sample; around 85% occur only once, and about 12% lies in the top ten. Sequenced sample: peripheral blood. The receptors originated from a human donor in a cohort sampled during active COVID-19.

The V call is TRBV18, the J call TRBJ2-2, with D possibly TRBD2 on 5 matching bases. V lost 6 bases, J lost 4 bases, and 9 bases lay in between. The CDR3 runs to 13 residues. CDR1 KGHSH and CDR2 LQKENI come from the germline V gene. The CDR3 DNA sequence: TGTGCCAGCTCTGCCGGGGTCACCGGGGAGCTGTTTTTT. Protein: CASSAGVTGELFF.

V is TRBV4-2 and J is TRBJ2-3, with D possibly TRBD1 on 5 matching bases. Between the trimmed V and J ends, which lost 0 bases and 11 bases, there was a span of 18 bases. Per the germline V gene, CDR1 is LGHNA and CDR2 is YNFKEQ. CDR3 size: 15 residues. DNA for the CDR3: TGTGCCAGCAGCCAAGATAAGGCTCAGGGTTTGGGGCAGTATTTT. Translation gives CASSQDKAQGLGQYF.

The chain employs TRBV3-1 (or the pseudogene TRBV3-2) and TRBJ2-7; 8 bases fit TRBD1. Unmatched junction bases numbered 9, after V lost 6 bases and J lost 2 bases. The CDR3 contains 15 residues. Germline V gene lookup returns CDR1 LGHDT and CDR2 YNNKEL (reference sequence). The CDR3 nucleotides read TGTGCCAGCAGGCGTACCGACAGGGGACCCTACGAGCAGTACTTC. Its translation: CASRRTDRGPYEQYF.

This chain links TRBV5-1 with TRBJ2-1, with D maybe TRBD2 (5 bases). This CDR3 spans 18 amino acids. Trimming removed 2 bases at V and 4 bases at J, with 22 bases between. From germline, CDR1 is SGHRS and CDR2 YFSETQ. The chain's CDR3 is CASSLSRWTLGQYNEQFF. As DNA, the CDR3 is TGCGCCAGCAGCTTATCACGGTGGACTCTGGGTCAATACAATGAGCAGTTCTTC.

The gene calls are TRBV10-3 and TRBJ2-3, with D maybe TRBD2 (6 bases). The CDR3 runs to 14 residues. Deletions cut 6 bases from V and 2 bases from J, with 12 bases between. The germline V gene encodes CDR1 ENHRY and CDR2 SYGVKD. The CDR3 region is CAIRPGLLTDTQYF. For the CDR3, the DNA is TGTGCCATCAGGCCGGGACTCCTCACAGATACGCAGTATTTT.

The V and J genes are TRBV7-9 and TRBJ1-1; D is possibly TRBD1 (5 bases). Deletions cut 5 bases from V and 4 bases from J, with 14 bases between. Germline assignment: CDR1 SEHNR and CDR2 FQNEAQ (reference sequence). This CDR3 has 14 residues. The CDR3 nucleotides are TGTGCCAGCAGCCCCTGGGGGGGAGGCACTGAAGCTTTCTTT. Translating it yields CASSPWGGGTEAFF. Full variable domain (missing parts from reference TRBV7-9 and TRBJ1-1): DTGVSQNPRHKITKRGQNVTFRCDPISEHNRLYWYRQTLGQGPEFLTYFQNEAQLEKSRLLSDRFSAERPKGSFSTLEIQRTEQGDSAMYLCASSPWGGGTEAFFGQGTRLTVV.

The chain is built from TRBV7-3 and TRBJ2-3, with TRBD2 identical over 7 bases. V lost 5 bases, J lost 5 bases, and 10 bases stayed unmatched. Germline V gene sequence: CDR1 SGHTA, CDR2 FQGTGA. The CDR3 loop spans 15 amino acids. This CDR3 is CASSLSGLGRDTQYF. The CDR3 coding sequence is TGTGCCAGCAGCCTTAGTGGACTAGGCCGAGATACGCAGTATTTT. The variable domain in full, with the rest retrieved from reference TRBV7-3 and TRBJ2-3, is GAGVSQTPSNKVTEKGKYVELRCDPISGHTALYWYRQSLGQGPEFLIYFQGTGAADDSGLPNDRFFAVRPEGSVSTLKIQRTERGDSAVYLCASSLSGLGRDTQYFGPGTRLTVL.